This TCR beta chain originates from a study of response to subunit inactivated influenza vaccine. Points from the study as a whole: The authors proposed limited new T cell recruitment per seasonal influenza vaccination.

TCRdb independently ran MiXCR on the RT-PCR reads; one entry per CDR3 protein. The sample lists approximately 160,000 distinct CDR3 sequences, roughly 10% occurring once. This clonotype turned up a few times. Its cognate antigen is unknown. The specimen comprised CD8+ T cells sorted from PBMCs, sampled 23 months after vaccination. The sequence was collected from a man in his fifties or sixties who received an inactivated influenza vaccine.

The CDR3 loop is CASSFGPTYGYTF. For the CDR3, the DNA is TGTGCCAGCAGTTTCGGGCCAACCTATGGCTACACCTTC. The V gene is TRBV12-3 or TRBV12-4, the J gene TRBJ1-2; D is uncertain. The CDR3 is made up of 13 amino acids. V dropped 3 bases and J dropped 4 bases, with 9 bases sitting between them.